A single sample gave rise to the 19 T cell receptor beta chains below, sequenced in a study of OX40 agonist ivuxolimab in advanced cancers. The repertoire was sequenced with immunoSEQ multiplex PCR; TCRdb's copy has only in-frame clones and lacks some. The sample consists of around 13,000 clones, about 77% of them appearing once. The sample in question was CD4+ or CD8+ T cells sorted from blood, obtained in a trial of the OX40 agonist ivuxolimab. The receptors were sampled from an adult with an advanced solid tumor such as melanoma, head and neck, liver or kidney cancer.

This clone was counted a few times. The V call is TRBV10-2, the J call TRBJ2-7; D is possibly TRBD1 (6 bases). Trimming pared 0 bases from V and 3 bases from J, leaving 18 bases between. Germline values: CDR1 WSHSY, CDR2 SAAADI. This CDR3 is 17 amino acids long. This CDR3 reads CASSESRGRGVLYEQYF. The CDR3 DNA is TGCGCCAGCAGTGAGTCACGGGGCAGGGGCGTACTCTACGAGCAGTACTTC.

The chain carries TRBV5-6 and TRBJ1-1; 7 nucleotides line up with TRBD1. CDR1 and CDR2 (germline): SGHDT, YYEEEE. The CDR3 totals 17 residues. Trimming at V came to 7 bases and at J to 0 bases, leaving 15 bases not matched to a gene. CDR3 region: CASQRDSFITMNTEAFF. CDR3 coding DNA: TGTGCCAGCCAGAGGGACAGCTTCATTACAATGAACACTGAAGCTTTCTTT.

V is TRBV9 and J is TRBJ2-1; TRBD1 matches 9 bases. V dropped 4 bases and J dropped 9; count of bases not matched to a gene: 17. This CDR3 region has 17 residues. Germline-derived CDR1 and CDR2 are SGDLS and YYNGEE. This CDR3 is CASSPSPPGQGMGEQFF. Here the CDR3 DNA reads TGTGCCAGCAGCCCGAGCCCGCCGGGACAGGGAATGGGTGAGCAGTTCTTC.

This clone has a single count. The CDR3 reads CASSGGTGNQPQHF. CDR3 coding DNA: TGTGCCAGCAGTGGGGGGACAGGCAATCAGCCCCAGCATTTT. This chain uses TRBV27 with TRBJ1-5; 7 bases are shared with TRBD1. This CDR3 contains 14 residues. V was clipped by 5 bases and J by 2 bases; unmatched bases: 3. The germline V gene has CDR1 MNHEY and CDR2 SMNVEV (reference sequence).

The gene calls are TRBV7-8 and TRBJ2-5; 7 bases map to TRBD1. The CDR3 is made up of 15 amino acids. V was pared by 0 bases and J by 5 bases, with 6 bases of the junction left unmatched. Germline V gene lookup returns CDR1 SGHVS and CDR2 FQNEAQ. Here the CDR3 reads CASSLARGPGETQYF. The CDR3 coding sequence is TGTGCCAGCAGCTTAGCGAGGGGGCCGGGGGAGACCCAGTACTTC.

This clone turned up a few times. The chain is built from TRBV5-4 and TRBJ2-1; D is unclear. CDR3 length: 11 amino acids. Germline loops: CDR1 SGHNT, CDR2 YYREEE (reference sequence). Trimming took off 2 bases at V and 8 bases at J, with 5 bases between the two ends. As DNA, the CDR3 is TGTGCCAGCAGCTTTGGGCATGAGCAGTTCTTC. It yields the protein CASSFGHEQFF.

This clone has only a few counts. The V call is TRBV6-6, the J call TRBJ2-1; 7 bases are shared with TRBD1. The germline V gene has CDR1 MNHNY and CDR2 SVGAGI (reference sequence). This CDR3 contains 12 residues. V dropped 6 bases and J dropped 7; count of bases not matched to a gene: 3. The CDR3 nucleotides are TGTGCCAGCAGGACAGGGTTAAATGAGCAGTTCTTC. Encoded protein: CASRTGLNEQFF.

The V call is TRBV2, the J call TRBJ2-7; D perhaps matches TRBD2 (5 bases). Between the trimmed V and J ends, which lost 4 bases and 5 bases, there was a span of 9 bases. Per germline, CDR1 SNHLY and CDR2 FYNNEI. The CDR3 runs to 12 residues. DNA for the CDR3: TGTGCCAGCAGTGGTCTCGGGGACGAGCAGTACTTC. It codes for CASSGLGDEQYF.

The CDR3 DNA follows: TGTGCCTGGAGCGGCGCCTTAGCGGGAATCTACGAGCAGTACTTC. It codes for CAWSGALAGIYEQYF. The chain joins TRBV30 to TRBJ2-7; 8 bases align to TRBD2. Germline V gene data show CDR1 as GTSNPN and CDR2 as SVGIG (reference sequence). This CDR3 has 15 amino acids. V shed 3 bases, J shed 3 bases, and the junction held 10 bases outside the gene matches.

This sequence joins TRBV7-9 and TRBJ2-6; no clear D. The CDR3 spans 15 residues. Germline CDR1 reads SEHNR; CDR2 reads FQNEAQ (reference sequence). Trimming took off 1 base at V and 0 bases at J, with 4 bases between the two ends. CDR3 coding DNA: TGTGCCAGCAGCTTAGGAGGCTCTGGGGCCAACGTCCTGACTTTC. Translation gives CASSLGGSGANVLTF.

This clone was observed a few times. The V call is TRBV7-9, the J call TRBJ1-1, with no clear D. This CDR3 spans 13 amino acids. Trimming shortened V by 6 bases and J by 2 bases, and 10 bases separated the two germline ends. Germline loops: CDR1 SEHNR, CDR2 FQNEAQ (reference sequence). The CDR3 bases are TGTGCCAGCAGTTCGCCGGGTAACACTGAAGCTTTCTTT. The encoded protein is CASSSPGNTEAFF.

The rearrangement joins TRBV10-2 to TRBJ2-5; 12 bases are shared with TRBD2. Germline V gives CDR1 WSHSY, CDR2 SAAADI. The CDR3 totals 14 residues. V lost 6 bases and J lost 5; bases outside the gene matches: 4. CDR3 protein: CASSTSGGLETQYF. The CDR3 DNA reads as TGCGCCAGCAGCACTAGCGGGGGGCTGGAGACCCAGTACTTC.

The chain combines TRBV28 with TRBJ1-1; tentatively, D is TRBD1 (6 bases). The CDR3 covers 15 residues. V lost 5 bases to trimming and J lost 5 bases, with 18 bases between them. From germline, CDR1 is MDHEN and CDR2 SYDVKM. CDR3 DNA: TGTGCCAGCAGTGTCATACAGGGAGTCGGAACTGAAGCTTTCTTT. Its translation: CASSVIQGVGTEAFF.

Concerning this clone itself: A read error is likely here: a far larger clone is one base away. This CDR3 reads CAWKNNRATNSPLHF. The CDR3 coding sequence is TGTGCCTGGAAGAATAACAGGGCAACTAATTCACCCCTCCACTTC. The rearrangement joins TRBV30 to TRBJ2-7; the D gene is possibly TRBD1 (6 bases). This CDR3 spans 15 amino acids. Per germline, CDR1 GTSNPN and CDR2 SVGIG (reference sequence).

This clone occurred a few times. This chain uses TRBV19 with TRBJ1-1, with D uncertain. The CDR3 totals 11 residues. The V gene lost 4 bases and the J gene lost 8 bases, with 8 bases spanning the gap. Germline lookup yields CDR1 LNHDA and CDR2 SQIVND (reference sequence). CDR3 residues: CASSTVREAFF. The CDR3 coding sequence is TGTGCCAGTAGTACCGTCAGGGAAGCTTTCTTT.

The chain links TRBV4-1 to TRBJ2-2; tentative D call: TRBD2 (6 bases). With 5 bases removed from V and 1 base from J, the gap between germline ends came to 11 bases. The CDR3 length is 15 residues. Germline V gives CDR1 MGHRA, CDR2 YSYEKL. In DNA form, the CDR3 reads TGCGCCAGCAGCACACTAGCAGTGAACACCGGGGAGCTGTTTTTT. This codes for CASSTLAVNTGELFF.

This clone showed up just once. CDR3 bases: TGTGCCAGCAGTTACTCGGGGCTCAGTGGCGTTTCTTTCTTT. It specifies CASSYSGLSGVSFF. The rearrangement uses TRBV6-5 and TRBJ1-1; D may be TRBD1 (5 bases). V was cut by 0 bases and J by 12 bases, with 17 bases left in between. Germline loops: CDR1 MNHEY, CDR2 SVGAGI. This CDR3 has 14 residues.

This clone occurred a few times. The gene calls are TRBV28 and TRBJ2-7, with 8 positions matching TRBD1. Germline V lookup: CDR1 MDHEN, CDR2 SYDVKM. After removal of 4 bases from V and 3 bases from J, the junction contained 2 bases not matched to a gene. This CDR3 contains 13 residues. The CDR3 protein is CASSWTGNYEQYF. The CDR3 DNA is TGTGCCAGCAGTTGGACAGGGAACTACGAGCAGTACTTC.

The J gene is TRBJ2-3, the V gene TRBV13, with TRBD2 matching over 11 bases. The germline CDR1 and CDR2 sequences are PRHDT and FYEKMQ (reference sequence). The V and J ends lost 5 bases and 0 bases, in that order; junction bases with no gene match: 7. The length of the CDR3 is 17 residues. CDR3 sequence (DNA): TGTGCCAGCAGCCAGAGGACTAGCGGGTATAGCACAGATACGCAGTATTTT. Amino acids: CASSQRTSGYSTDTQYF.